Shown below are 2 T cell receptor beta chains from a single sample sequenced in a study of cytomegalovirus exposure and HLA in healthy donors (TCRdb year 2017). Library preparation employed the immunoSEQ multiplex PCR assay. The multiplex PCR relied on a mix of 60 forward primers for TCR Vbeta segments and 13 reverse primers for TCR Jbeta segments. The table was pulled from immuneACCESS by TCRdb, which kept in-frame rearrangements only. Such tables lose some clones; where checked, under half of the loss comes from unresolved V genes, and the rest has no known cause. This sample holds roughly 120,000 clones; 65% to 80% were observed only once. The ten largest make up around 4.9% of the sample. The specimen was PBMCs. The source of these receptors is a man younger than 40 in good health and CMV-seropositive.

The chain has TRBV10-3 and TRBJ2-7; 11 nucleotides line up with TRBD1. CDR3 size: 15 residues. The J segment lost 2 bases and the V segment lost 2 bases, leaving 2 bases of the junction unmatched. CDR1 and CDR2 from the germline V gene are ENHRY and SYGVKD. CDR3: CAISEGQGAPYEQYF. The CDR3, as DNA: TGTGCCATCAGTGAGGGACAGGGGGCCCCCTACGAGCAGTACTTC.

The chain joins TRBV4-1 to TRBJ2-7; 12 nucleotides agree with TRBD1. The junction had 4 bases not matched to a gene; V was cut back by 1 base and J by 3 bases. Germline V lookup: CDR1 MGHRA, CDR2 YSYEKL. CDR3 size: 16 residues. CDR3 sequence: CASSQAGQGAGYEQYF. CDR3 sequence (DNA): TGCGCCAGCAGCCAAGCGGGACAGGGGGCAGGCTACGAGCAGTACTTC.